This T cell receptor beta chain stems from a study of prognosis after radiotherapy for stage I lung cancer. Regarding the study as a whole: Clone counts measured for unique TCRs fell after stereotactic body radiation therapy, median about 10,000 versus 6,900.

Germline assignment: CDR1 MRHNA and CDR2 SNTAGT. There are 13 residues in the CDR3. V was clipped by 7 bases and J by 2 bases, with 12 bases between them. Genomic DNA provided the template from which TCR beta CDR3 was amplified by two-round multiplex PCR. Specific primers for each TRBV and TRBJ gene were what first-round PCR used. MiXCR, run by TCRdb on the multiplex PCR reads, gives a single entry per CDR3 protein. The data contain around 30,000 distinct CDR3 sequences, around a third of them singletons. Concerning this clonotype: Antigen unknown.

The chain carries TRBV6-4 and TRBJ2-7, with D maybe TRBD2 (5 bases). The TCR sequence derives from a donor over 45 with non-small cell lung cancer. This specimen was PBMCs, taken before or after stereotactic body radiation therapy (not recorded which). The CDR3 bases are TGTGCCAGCATTGGAGGCAGAGCCTACGAGCAGTACTTC. This sequence encodes CASIGGRAYEQYF.